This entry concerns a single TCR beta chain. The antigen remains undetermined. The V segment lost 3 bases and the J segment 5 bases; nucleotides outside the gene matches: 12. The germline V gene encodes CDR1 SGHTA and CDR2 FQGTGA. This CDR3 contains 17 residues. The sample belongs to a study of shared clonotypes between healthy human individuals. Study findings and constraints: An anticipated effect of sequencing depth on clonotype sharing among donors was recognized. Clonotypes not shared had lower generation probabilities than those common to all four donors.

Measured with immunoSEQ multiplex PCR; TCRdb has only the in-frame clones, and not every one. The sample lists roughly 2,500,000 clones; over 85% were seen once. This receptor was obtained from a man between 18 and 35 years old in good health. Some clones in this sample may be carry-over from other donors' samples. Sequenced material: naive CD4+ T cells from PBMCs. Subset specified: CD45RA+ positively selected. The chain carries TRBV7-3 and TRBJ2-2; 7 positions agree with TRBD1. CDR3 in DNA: TGTGCCAGCAGCTTCCCCGAGCCGCAGGGGGATACCGGGGAGCTGTTTTTT. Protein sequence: CASSFPEPQGDTGELFF.